This is a list of T cell receptor beta chains from one sample in a study of early T cells in non-severe SARS-CoV-2 infection. TCRdb reprocessed the 5' RACE reads via MiXCR and lists one record per CDR3 protein. The profile shows about 80,000 distinct CDR3 sequences, approximately 12% of them singletons. The material sequenced was whole blood, taken at baseline. The source of these receptors is an adult who was a healthcare worker with PCR-confirmed SARS-CoV-2 infection or an uninfected control (not recorded which). The donor label of this sample is uncertain. CDR3s include the opening cysteine and the closing phenylalanine or tryptophan. The D gene is left open where the match is weak. Where a row states a size, it is once, few, many or the class of an expanded clone; other rows omit it.

abundance	v_gene	d_gene	j_gene	CDR3nt	CDR3aa
.	TRBV12-3/TRBV12-4	.	TRBJ1-1	TGTGCCAGCAGCGGGGCGAACACTGAAGCTTTCTTT	CASSGANTEAFF
few	TRBV12-3/TRBV12-4	TRBD1	TRBJ2-2	TGTGCCAGCGTTAAGTATGGACAGGGGTACACCGGGGAGCTGTTTTTT	CASVKYGQGYTGELFF
few	TRBV20-1	.	TRBJ2-4	TGCAGTGCTAAACCCGATCCGGCCATTCAGTACTTC	CSAKPDPAIQYF
.	TRBV12-3/TRBV12-4	.	TRBJ2-7	TGTGCCAGCAGTCTACTGGGGTACGAGCAGTACTTC	CASSLLGYEQYF
.	TRBV5-1	.	TRBJ2-7	TGCGCCAGCAGCTTGGGGCCCGCAGAGGGGAACTACGAGCAGTACTTC	CASSLGPAEGNYEQYF
many	TRBV6-2/TRBV6-3	.	TRBJ2-3	TGTGCCAGTGGGGCCGTCGGGACAGATACGCAGTATTTT	CASGAVGTDTQYF
many	TRBV6-6	.	TRBJ2-1	TGTGCCAGCAGTTACTGGGAAACCTCCTACAATGAGCAGTTCTTC	CASSYWETSYNEQFF
.	TRBV20-1	.	TRBJ1-6	TGCAGTGCTAGAGATTCCGGGGCAGTCAATTCACCCCTCCACTTT	CSARDSGAVNSPLHF
few	TRBV3-1	.	TRBJ2-7	TGTGCCAGCTCCTCGGACACAAGGGAGCAGTACTTC	CASSSDTREQYF
.	TRBV20-1	TRBD2	TRBJ2-1	TGCAGTGCTAGAGATCTGGGACTATCCATTTGGCAGTTCTTC	CSARDLGLSIWQFF
few	TRBV25-1	TRBD1	TRBJ1-2	TGTGCCAGCAGTGAATTCGCCGGACAGGGGGGGGATAACTATGGCTACACCTTC	CASSEFAGQGGDNYGYTF
.	TRBV28	.	TRBJ1-2	TGTGCCAGCTTCGCAGGGACCCCCAACTATGGCTACACCTTC	CASFAGTPNYGYTF
few	TRBV6-2/TRBV6-3	.	TRBJ2-3	TGTGCCAGCAGTTACGGGTCATTGGACACAGATACGCAGTATTTT	CASSYGSLDTDTQYF
few	TRBV7-6	TRBD2	TRBJ2-2	TGTGCCAGCAGCAACGGACTAGCGGGGTCGAACACCGGGGAGCTGTTTTTT	CASSNGLAGSNTGELFF
many	TRBV7-2	.	TRBJ2-1	TGTGCCAGCAGCTTAGGGCTAGTGGGGGCACGTGAGCAGTTCTTC	CASSLGLVGAREQFF
few	TRBV5-1	.	TRBJ1-3	TGCGCCAGCAGCTTGAATTACGTGGGGGCGAGCTCTGGAAACACCATATATTTT	CASSLNYVGASSGNTIYF
.	TRBV7-2	.	TRBJ1-6	TGTGCCAGCAGCTTCAGGGCGATGAATTCACCCCTCCACTTT	CASSFRAMNSPLHF
.	TRBV12-3/TRBV12-4	.	TRBJ2-5	TGTGCCAGCCGCTTAAGAGGGGTTCAAGAGACCCAGTACTTC	CASRLRGVQETQYF
.	TRBV6-5	.	TRBJ2-7	TGTGCCAGCAGCCAACAGGGTTACGAGCAGTACTTC	CASSQQGYEQYF
many	TRBV5-6	.	TRBJ2-7	TGTGCCAGCAGCTTGGGTGGAAAAGGCTACGAGCAGTACTTC	CASSLGGKGYEQYF
.	TRBV29-1	.	TRBJ2-2	TGCAGCGTCATGGTCCGAGGGCGGGAGCTGTTTTTT	CSVMVRGRELFF
.	TRBV29-1	TRBD2	TRBJ2-2	TGCAGCGTTTCGGCGGGGGGAGAACCCACCGGGGAGCTGTTTTTT	CSVSAGGEPTGELFF
many	TRBV28	.	TRBJ1-3	TGTGCCAGCGGAGAGGACAGCAGAAACACCATATATTTT	CASGEDSRNTIYF
many	TRBV7-2	.	TRBJ2-7	TGTGCCAGCAGCTTATCGGCCGGCAGGGAGCACTTC	CASSLSAGREHF
few	TRBV7-2	.	TRBJ2-5	TGTGCCAGCACCGTTGCAGTCTACGGGATCCAAGAGACCCAGTACTTC	CASTVAVYGIQETQYF
few	TRBV21-1	.	TRBJ2-3	TGTGCCAGCAGCAAGACATCCCCCACAGATACGCAGTATTTT	CASSKTSPTDTQYF
.	TRBV5-5	TRBD2	TRBJ2-2	TGTGCCAGCGGGACTAGCGATGCGAACACCGGGGAGCTGTTTTTT	CASGTSDANTGELFF
few	TRBV20-1	.	TRBJ1-5	TGCAGTGCTAGAGGGGGGAGCAATCAGCCCCAGCATTTT	CSARGGSNQPQHF
medium-sized	TRBV7-9	.	TRBJ1-1	TGTGCCAGCAGCTTAGATTCGGGCCTCGCTGAAGCTTTCTTT	CASSLDSGLAEAFF
few	TRBV2	TRBD1	TRBJ1-5	TGTGCCAGCCCCCCAGGGGGACAGGATAGCAATCAGCCCCAGCATTTT	CASPPGGQDSNQPQHF
.	TRBV10-3	.	TRBJ2-3	TGTGCCATCAGTGAACTAGGAACCACGCAGTATTTT	CAISELGTTQYF
.	TRBV30	.	TRBJ1-1	TGTGCCTGGATTTCGGGCCGGGGGACTGAAGCTTTCTTT	CAWISGRGTEAFF
few	TRBV9	TRBD1	TRBJ1-2	TGTGCCAGCAGGGGACAGCTCTTTTCTGGCTACACCTTC	CASRGQLFSGYTF
few	TRBV7-2	.	TRBJ2-1	TGTGCCAGCAGCTGGTACGGGGGCGATGAGCAGTTCTTC	CASSWYGGDEQFF
.	TRBV7-6	TRBD2	TRBJ2-5	TGTGCCAGCAGAAGTCTGCGGGGGGGAGAGACCCAGTACTTC	CASRSLRGGETQYF
many	TRBV5-5	.	TRBJ2-2	TGTGCCAGCAGCTTTTCTCTTATCACCGGGGAGCTGTTTTTT	CASSFSLITGELFF
.	TRBV5-1	TRBD1	TRBJ2-5	TGCGCCAGCAGCGTAGCAACAGGGGCAGAGACCCAGTACTTC	CASSVATGAETQYF
.	TRBV19	TRBD2	TRBJ2-2	TGTGCCAGTAGTATCGGGACTAGCGGGGGGGCGGCCCCAACCGGGGAGCTGTTTTTT	CASSIGTSGGAAPTGELFF
many	TRBV5-1	.	TRBJ1-3	TGCGCCAGCAGCTTTGGGGGAGACGCTGGAAACACCATATATTTT	CASSFGGDAGNTIYF
many	TRBV18	.	TRBJ1-1	TGTGCCAGCTCACCACAGGGTGCCTTGAACACTGAAGCTTTCTTT	CASSPQGALNTEAFF
.	TRBV20-1	.	TRBJ2-7	TGCAGTGCTAGATCCGGATACGAGCAGTACTTC	CSARSGYEQYF
.	TRBV6-4	.	TRBJ1-6	TGTGCCAGCAGCCGGGACACAACTAATTCACCCCTCCACTTT	CASSRDTTNSPLHF
.	TRBV10-3	TRBD2	TRBJ2-3	TGTGCCATCAGTGAGTCCGCGGGAGGCGATACGCAGTATTTT	CAISESAGGDTQYF
.	TRBV29-1	TRBD2	TRBJ2-3	TGCAGCGTGGCGGGGGACGTAAGCACAGATACGCAGTATTTT	CSVAGDVSTDTQYF